The 7 T cell receptor beta chains below all came from one sample that was sequenced in a study of T-cell memory formation after mild COVID-19. A single record per CDR3 protein comes from TCRdb applying MiXCR to the 5' RACE reads. The sample lists some 340,000 distinct CDR3 sequences, 10% to 15% seen once, with 20% to 25% in the top ten. The sample taken for sequencing was PBMCs or a T cell subset sorted from them (not recorded which). The receptors were sampled from a man younger than 35 who had mild COVID-19 (a few samples of this study predate the infection). Cell type and time point are not known.

There are a few counts of this clonotype. The V and J genes are TRBV6-2 or TRBV6-3 and TRBJ2-7, with unresolved D. CDR3 length: 13 amino acids. Deletions cut 4 bases from V and 3 bases from J, with 10 bases between. CDR1 and CDR2 from the germline V gene are MNHEY and SVGEGT. CDR3 sequence reads: CASSSANNYEQYV. Here the CDR3 DNA reads TGTGCCAGCAGTTCAGCTAACAACTACGAGCAGTACGTC.

The chain is built from TRBV18 and TRBJ2-5; D possibly corresponds to TRBD1 (6 bases). Trimming shortened V by 8 bases and J by 0 bases, and 16 bases separated the two germline ends. The CDR3 is 15 residues long. Per germline, CDR1 KGHSH and CDR2 LQKENI. CDR3 bases: TGTGCCAGCCACGCCGTGAGGGGGTACCAAGAGACCCAGTACTTC. This encodes CASHAVRGYQETQYF.

This clonotype was picked up many times. The gene calls are TRBV4-1 and TRBJ2-2; no definite D call. V lost 1 base, J lost 1 base, and 7 bases lay in between. Germline V gives CDR1 MGHRA, CDR2 YSYEKL. The CDR3 runs to 15 residues. This CDR3 reads CASSQGSRNTGELFF. In DNA form, the CDR3 reads TGCGCCAGCAGCCAAGGGTCAAGGAACACCGGGGAGCTGTTTTTT.

This clonotype was seen repeatedly, ten times or more. The V call is TRBV6-5, the J call TRBJ2-3; no clear D gene. Trimming took off 6 bases at V and 4 bases at J, with 17 bases between the two ends. CDR3 length equals 15 residues. The germline V gene encodes CDR1 MNHEY and CDR2 SVGAGI. CDR3 protein: CASSDEPARADTQYF. As DNA, the CDR3 is TGTGCCAGCAGCGACGAGCCTGCACGGGCAGATACGCAGTATTTT.

This clonotype occurred many times. A junction end diverges from the germline sequence, so it may reflect a read error. The V call is TRBV7-2, the J call TRBJ2-1; D might be TRBD1 or TRBD2, each matching 5 bases. CDR3 length: 14 residues. Germline V lookup: CDR1 SGHTA, CDR2 FQGNSA. The CDR3 here is CASSLGVSYNEQFF. DNA of the CDR3: TGCGCCAGCAGCCTGGGGGTATCCTACAATGAGCAGTTCTTC.

V is TRBV7-2 and J is TRBJ1-1, with D possibly matching TRBD1 (5 bases). V was shortened by 5 bases and J by 5 bases, with 18 bases between the two germline ends. The germline CDR1 and CDR2 sequences are SGHTA and FQGNSA. The CDR3 is 15 amino acids. The CDR3 sequence is CASSRGAAPRTEAFF. The CDR3 region has the DNA TGTGCCAGCAGCCGAGGGGCGGCCCCCCGGACTGAAGCTTTCTTT.

This clonotype was detected only a few times. The rearrangement joins TRBV19 to TRBJ2-6; 7 bases line up with TRBD1. The CDR3 runs 15 residues. Germline CDR1 is LNHDA and CDR2 is SQIVND (reference sequence). V was clipped by 9 bases and J by 0 bases; unmatched bases: 5. CDR3 in DNA: TGTGCCAGCCAAACAGGGGCCTCTGGGGCCAACGTCCTGACTTTC. Its protein product is CASQTGASGANVLTF. Using reference TRBV19 and TRBJ2-6 for the parts outside the CDR3, the full variable domain is DGGITQSPKYLFRKEGQNVTLSCEQNLNHDAMYWYRQDPGQGLRLIYYSQIVNDFQKGDIAEGYSVSREKKESFPLTVTSAQKNPTAFYLCASQTGASGANVLTFGAGSRLTVL.